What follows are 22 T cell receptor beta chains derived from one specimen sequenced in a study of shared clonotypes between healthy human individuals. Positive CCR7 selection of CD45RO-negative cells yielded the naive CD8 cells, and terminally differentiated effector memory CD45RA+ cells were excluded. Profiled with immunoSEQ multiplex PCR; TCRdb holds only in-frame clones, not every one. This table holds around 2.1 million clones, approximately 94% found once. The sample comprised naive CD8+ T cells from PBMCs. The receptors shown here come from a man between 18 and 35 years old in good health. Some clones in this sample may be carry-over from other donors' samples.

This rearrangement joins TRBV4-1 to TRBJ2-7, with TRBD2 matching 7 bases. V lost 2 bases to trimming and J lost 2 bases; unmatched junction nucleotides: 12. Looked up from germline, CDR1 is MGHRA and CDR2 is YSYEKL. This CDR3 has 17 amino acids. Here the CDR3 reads CASSQSGNLAVPYEQYF. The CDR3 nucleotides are TGCGCCAGCAGCCAATCTGGGAATCTAGCGGTACCCTACGAGCAGTACTTC.

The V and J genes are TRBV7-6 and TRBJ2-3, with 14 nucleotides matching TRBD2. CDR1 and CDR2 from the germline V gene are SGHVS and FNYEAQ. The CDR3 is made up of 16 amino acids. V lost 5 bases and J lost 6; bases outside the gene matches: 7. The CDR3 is CASSLGTSGSRDTQYF. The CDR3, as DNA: TGTGCCAGCAGCCTCGGGACTAGCGGGAGTCGGGATACGCAGTATTTT.

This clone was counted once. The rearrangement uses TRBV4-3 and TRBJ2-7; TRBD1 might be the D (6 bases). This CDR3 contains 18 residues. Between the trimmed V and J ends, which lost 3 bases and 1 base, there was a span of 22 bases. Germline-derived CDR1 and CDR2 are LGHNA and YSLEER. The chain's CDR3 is CASSQILGGEGKSYEQYF. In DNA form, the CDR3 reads TGCGCCAGCAGCCAGATTCTAGGGGGAGAAGGTAAATCCTACGAGCAGTACTTC.

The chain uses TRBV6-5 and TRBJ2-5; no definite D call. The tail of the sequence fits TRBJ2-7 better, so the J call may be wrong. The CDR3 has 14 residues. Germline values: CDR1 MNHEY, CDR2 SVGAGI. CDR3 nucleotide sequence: TGTGCCAGCAGTTACTCGGATGGGATCTACGAGCAGTACTTC. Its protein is CASSYSDGIYEQYF.

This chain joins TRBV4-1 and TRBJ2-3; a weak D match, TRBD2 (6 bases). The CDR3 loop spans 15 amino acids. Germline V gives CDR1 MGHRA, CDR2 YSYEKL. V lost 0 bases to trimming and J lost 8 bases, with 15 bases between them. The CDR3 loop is CASSQDRTEGGTQYF. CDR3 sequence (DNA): TGCGCCAGCAGCCAAGATAGGACGGAGGGTGGTACGCAGTATTTT.

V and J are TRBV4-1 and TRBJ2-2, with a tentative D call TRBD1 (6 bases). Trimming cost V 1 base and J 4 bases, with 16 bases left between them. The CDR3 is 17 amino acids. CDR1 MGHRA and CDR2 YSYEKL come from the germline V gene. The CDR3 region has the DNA TGCGCCAGCAGCCAAGGACAGGTGGAGTCCATCACCGGGGAGCTGTTTTTT. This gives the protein CASSQGQVESITGELFF.

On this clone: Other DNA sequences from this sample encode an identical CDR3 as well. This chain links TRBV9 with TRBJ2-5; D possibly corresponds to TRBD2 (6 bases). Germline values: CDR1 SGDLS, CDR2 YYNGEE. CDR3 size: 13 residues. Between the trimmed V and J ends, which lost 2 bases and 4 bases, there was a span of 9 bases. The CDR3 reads CASSVGGGETQYF. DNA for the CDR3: TGTGCCAGCAGCGTCGGGGGAGGAGAGACCCAGTACTTC.

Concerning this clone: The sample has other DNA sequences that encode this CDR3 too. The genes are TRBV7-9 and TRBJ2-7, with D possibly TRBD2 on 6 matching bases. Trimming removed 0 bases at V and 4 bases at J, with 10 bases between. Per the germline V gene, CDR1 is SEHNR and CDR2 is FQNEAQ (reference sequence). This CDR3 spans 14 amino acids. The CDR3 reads CASSLAGGTYEQYF. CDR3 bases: TGTGCCAGCAGCTTAGCGGGAGGAACTTACGAGCAGTACTTC.

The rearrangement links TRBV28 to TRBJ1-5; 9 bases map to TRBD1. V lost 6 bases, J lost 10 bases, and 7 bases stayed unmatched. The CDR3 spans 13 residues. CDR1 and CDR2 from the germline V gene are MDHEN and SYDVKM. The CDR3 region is CASRGTGTGPQHF. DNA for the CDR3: TGTGCCAGCAGGGGGACAGGGACTGGCCCCCAGCATTTT.

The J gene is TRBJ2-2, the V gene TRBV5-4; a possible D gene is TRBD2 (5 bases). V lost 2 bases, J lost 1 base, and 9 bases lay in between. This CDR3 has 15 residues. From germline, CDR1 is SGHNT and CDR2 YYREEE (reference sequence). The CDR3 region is CASSLSGVNTGELFF. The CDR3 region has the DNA TGTGCCAGCAGCTTATCCGGGGTGAACACCGGGGAGCTGTTTTTT. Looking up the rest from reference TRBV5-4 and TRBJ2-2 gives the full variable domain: ETGVTQSPTHLIKTRGQQVTLRCSSQSGHNTVSWYQQALGQGPQFIFQYYREEENGRGNFPPRFSGLQFPNYSSELNVNALELDDSALYLCASSLSGVNTGELFFGEGSRLTVL.

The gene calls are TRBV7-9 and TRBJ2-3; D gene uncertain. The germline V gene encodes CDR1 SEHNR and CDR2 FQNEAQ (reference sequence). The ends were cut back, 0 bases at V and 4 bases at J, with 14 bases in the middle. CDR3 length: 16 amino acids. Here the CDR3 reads CASSLAYGVNADTQYF. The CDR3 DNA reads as TGTGCCAGCAGCTTAGCTTATGGGGTAAACGCAGATACGCAGTATTTT.

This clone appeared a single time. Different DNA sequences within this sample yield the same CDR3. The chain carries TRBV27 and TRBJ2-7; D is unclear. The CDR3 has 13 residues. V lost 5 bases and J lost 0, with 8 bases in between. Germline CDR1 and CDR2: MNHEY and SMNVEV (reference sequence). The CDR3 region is CASSLLASYEQYF. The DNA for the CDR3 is TGTGCCAGCAGTCTATTAGCCTCCTACGAGCAGTACTTC.

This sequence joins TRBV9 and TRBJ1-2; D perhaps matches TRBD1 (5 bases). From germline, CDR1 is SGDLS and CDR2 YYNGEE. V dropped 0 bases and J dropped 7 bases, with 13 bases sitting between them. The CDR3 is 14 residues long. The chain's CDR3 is CASSVARAGGGYTF. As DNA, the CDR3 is TGTGCCAGCAGCGTAGCCAGGGCGGGTGGTGGCTACACCTTC.

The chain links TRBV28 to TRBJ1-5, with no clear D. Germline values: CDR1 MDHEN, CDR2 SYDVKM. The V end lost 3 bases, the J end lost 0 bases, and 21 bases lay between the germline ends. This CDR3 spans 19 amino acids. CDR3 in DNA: TGTGCCAGCAGTTTCTCCGGGTTTTCCGAACATCATAGCAATCAGCCCCAGCATTTT. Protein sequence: CASSFSGFSEHHSNQPQHF.

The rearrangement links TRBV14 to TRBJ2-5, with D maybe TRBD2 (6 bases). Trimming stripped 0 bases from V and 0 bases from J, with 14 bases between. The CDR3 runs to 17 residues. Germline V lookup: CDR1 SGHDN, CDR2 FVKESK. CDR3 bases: TGTGCCAGCAGCCAAGATCTGGAGGGGACGTACCAAGAGACCCAGTACTTC. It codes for CASSQDLEGTYQETQYF.

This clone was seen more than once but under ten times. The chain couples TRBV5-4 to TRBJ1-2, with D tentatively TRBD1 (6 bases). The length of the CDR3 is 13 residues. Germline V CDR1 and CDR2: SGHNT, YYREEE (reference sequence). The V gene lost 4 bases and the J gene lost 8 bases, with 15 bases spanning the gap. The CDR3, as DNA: TGTGCCAGCAGCGACAGTACAGGGAACGGCTACACCTTC. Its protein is CASSDSTGNGYTF.

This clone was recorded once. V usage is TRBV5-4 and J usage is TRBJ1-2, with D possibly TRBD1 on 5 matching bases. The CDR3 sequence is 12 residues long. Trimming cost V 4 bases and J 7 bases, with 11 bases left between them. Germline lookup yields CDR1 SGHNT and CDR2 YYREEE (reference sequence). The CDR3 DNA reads TGTGCCAGCAGCCTTGGGGGGATTGGCTACACCTTC. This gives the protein CASSLGGIGYTF.

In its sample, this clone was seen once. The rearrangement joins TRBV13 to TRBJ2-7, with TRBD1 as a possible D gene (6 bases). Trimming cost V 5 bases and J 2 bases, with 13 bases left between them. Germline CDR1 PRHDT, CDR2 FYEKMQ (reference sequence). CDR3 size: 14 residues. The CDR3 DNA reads TGTGCCAGCAGCGCCCTGGACAGTCCCTACGAGCAGTACTTC. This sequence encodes CASSALDSPYEQYF.

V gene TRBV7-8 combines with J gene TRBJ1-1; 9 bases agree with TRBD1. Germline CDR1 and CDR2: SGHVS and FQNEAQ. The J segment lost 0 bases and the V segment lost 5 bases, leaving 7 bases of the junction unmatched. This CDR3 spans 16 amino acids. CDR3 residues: CASSRGTGFMNTEAFF. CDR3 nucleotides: TGTGCCAGCAGCAGAGGGACAGGGTTCATGAACACTGAAGCTTTCTTT.

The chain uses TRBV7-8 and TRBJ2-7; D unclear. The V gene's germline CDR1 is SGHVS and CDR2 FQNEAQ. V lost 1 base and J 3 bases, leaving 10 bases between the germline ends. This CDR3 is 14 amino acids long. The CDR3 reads CASSLDGFNYEQYF. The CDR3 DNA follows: TGTGCCAGCAGCTTAGACGGGTTTAACTACGAGCAGTACTTC. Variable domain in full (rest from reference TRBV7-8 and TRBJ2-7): GAGVSQSPRYKVAKRGQDVALRCDPISGHVSLFWYQQALGQGPEFLTYFQNEAQLDKSGLPSDRFFAERPEGSVSTLKIQRTQQEDSAVYLCASSLDGFNYEQYFGPGTRLTVT.

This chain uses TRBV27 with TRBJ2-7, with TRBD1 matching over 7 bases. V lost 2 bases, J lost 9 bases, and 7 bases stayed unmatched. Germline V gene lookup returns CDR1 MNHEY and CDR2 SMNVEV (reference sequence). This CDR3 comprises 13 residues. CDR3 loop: CASSLRQGLSQYF. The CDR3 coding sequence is TGTGCCAGCAGTTTAAGACAGGGCCTCTCGCAGTACTTC.

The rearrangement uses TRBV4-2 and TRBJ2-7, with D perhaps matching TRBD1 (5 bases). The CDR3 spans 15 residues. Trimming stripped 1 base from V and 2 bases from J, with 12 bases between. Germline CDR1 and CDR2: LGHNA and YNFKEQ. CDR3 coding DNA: TGTGCCAGCAGCCAAGTGCAGGGAAAAGCCTACGAGCAGTACTTC. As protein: CASSQVQGKAYEQYF.